The rows below give T cell receptor beta chains drawn from one sample of a study of shared clonotypes between healthy human individuals. Only in-frame clones appear in the TCRdb table, and some are missing; sequencing was by immunoSEQ multiplex PCR. The sample consists of over a million clones, approximately 78% of them appearing once. Sequenced: memory CD4+ T cells from PBMCs. The receptors here all came from a man aged 18 to 29 in good health. Some clones in this sample may be carry-over from other donors' samples. CDR3s include the opening cysteine and the closing phenylalanine or tryptophan. The D gene is left open where the match is weak. Rows give clone size only sometimes, using once, few, many, or a class for an expanded clone.

>TRBJ2-2|-|TRBD2|TRBV6-1
TGTGCCAGCGAGCGGGGGGCGCCTGACACCGGGGAGCTGTTTTTT
CASERGAPDTGELFF
>TRBJ2-7|-|TRBD1|TRBV5-6
TGTGCCAGCAGCCCCTTGGGGACAGGGATAATCGAGCAGTACTTC
CASSPLGTGIIEQYF
>TRBJ2-6|-|-|TRBV7-9
TGTGCCAGCAGCTCGTCTCGGATCTCTGGGGCCAACGTCCTGACTTTC
CASSSSRISGANVLTF
>TRBJ2-2|once|TRBD1|TRBV19
TGTGCCAGTAGTACCCCACAGGGGTTAATCGCCGGGGAGCTGTTTTTT
CASSTPQGLIAGELFF
>TRBJ2-7|-|-|TRBV7-9
TGTGCCAGCAGCTTAGCGGGAAACGGGGTCGAGCAGTACTTC
CASSLAGNGVEQYF
>TRBJ1-5|-|-|TRBV15
TGTGCCACCAGCAGGTTGCGCCAGTCGACTCAGCCCCAGCATTTT
CATSRLRQSTQPQHF
>TRBJ2-1|-|-|TRBV19
TGTGCCAGTAGTATGTTCGAGGTAAATGAGCAGTTCTTC
CASSMFEVNEQFF
>TRBJ1-1|many|TRBD1|TRBV4-1
TGCGCCAGCAGCGGGATTGGACAGGCCCACTTAAACACTGAAGCTTTCTTT
CASSGIGQAHLNTEAFF
>TRBJ1-5|-|TRBD1|TRBV5-1
TGCGCCAGCAGCTTGGGAGGACAGGGCGGGAATCAGCCCCAGCATTTT
CASSLGGQGGNQPQHF
>TRBJ1-2|-|-|TRBV11-2
TGTGCCAGCAGCCCCGGCGCGCAGGAATCTAACTATGGCTACACCTTC
CASSPGAQESNYGYTF
>TRBJ2-5|-|-|TRBV6-6
TGTGCCAGCAGTTACGGGACCCCTCGTAGTTTCCAGTACTTC
CASSYGTPRSFQYF
>TRBJ2-3|-|TRBD2|TRBV2
TGTGCCAGCAGTCTAGGGGCTAGCGGGGGAAGAGAGACAGATACGCAGTATTTT
CASSLGASGGRETDTQYF
>TRBJ1-4|-|-|TRBV11-2
TGTGCCAGCAGCAAATCGACGTACCCTGAAAAACTGTTTTTT
CASSKSTYPEKLFF
>TRBJ2-7|few|TRBD1|TRBV2
TGTGCCAGCAGTGGGACAGGGGGTCAGAAAAGCGAGCAGTACTTC
CASSGTGGQKSEQYF
>TRBJ1-6|-|-|TRBV6-5
TGTGCCAGCAGTCCAACCCCGATAGGGAGTTCACCCCTCCACTTT
CASSPTPIGSSPLHF
>TRBJ2-7|once|-|TRBV10-3
TGTGCCATCAGTGAGGGGTCAACGGGCTACGAGCAGTACTTC
CAISEGSTGYEQYF
>TRBJ1-5|-|TRBD1|TRBV19
TGTGGGGGATCAAACAGGGGCGGCAATCAGCCCCAGCATTTT
CGGSNRGGNQPQHF
>TRBJ2-7|-|TRBD2|TRBV28
TGTGCCAGCAGTTTAGCGGGAGGGCCGCAGTACTTC
CASSLAGGPQYF
>TRBJ1-1|few|-|TRBV19
TGTGCCAGTAAGGGCATTCAGCGGATTGAAGCTTTCTTT
CASKGIQRIEAFF
>TRBJ2-5|-|TRBD2|TRBV7-9
TGTGCCAGCAGCTTTGTCGCTAGCGGGGTTCCGTACCAAGAGACCCAGTACTTC
CASSFVASGVPYQETQYF
>TRBJ2-1|few|-|TRBV7-6
TGTGCCAGCAGCCAAGACAGCTCTGAGCAGTTCTTC
CASSQDSSEQFF
>TRBJ2-2|many|-|TRBV6-5
TGTGCCAGCAGTACACTGGGGGGACTCAGCGGGGAGCTGTTTTTT
CASSTLGGLSGELFF
>TRBJ1-5|-|-|TRBV29-1
TGCAGCGTTGTCATGACGGTATTATCAGGGCCCCAGCATTTT
CSVVMTVLSGPQHF
>TRBJ2-5|-|TRBD1|TRBV6-6
TGTGCCAGCAGTTACTCGGGACAGGGCTGGGAGACCCAGTACTTC
CASSYSGQGWETQYF
>TRBJ1-3|-|-|TRBV28
TGTGCCAGCAGGGAGACAGGTTCCTCTGGAAACACCATATATTTT
CASRETGSSGNTIYF
>TRBJ2-5|-|-|TRBV7-3
TGTGCCAGCGCGCCCGGAGCGCAAGAGACCCAGTACTTC
CASAPGAQETQYF
>TRBJ2-3|-|-|TRBV7-8
TGTGCCAGCAGCTTATCTCCGGGCCCGGGGGCAGATACGCAGTATTTT
CASSLSPGPGADTQYF
>TRBJ1-2|-|-|TRBV28
TGTGCCAGCAGCCTAGCTGACTATGGCTACACCTTC
CASSLADYGYTF
>TRBJ2-7|-|TRBD2|TRBV28
TGTGCCAGCAGCCCGACTAGCGGGAGTAGGGTGAAGTACTTC
CASSPTSGSRVKYF
>TRBJ2-3|many|TRBD2|TRBV2
TGTGCCAGCACTCAACTAGCGGCGCAGTATTTT
CASTQLAAQYF
>TRBJ1-2|once|TRBD1|TRBV6-5
TGTGCCAGCAGTTACAACAGGGGCAACGATGGCTACACCTTC
CASSYNRGNDGYTF
>TRBJ1-1|once|-|TRBV18
TGTGCCAGCTCATCAGAACAGGGTAACACTGAAGCTTTCTTT
CASSSEQGNTEAFF
>TRBJ2-7|-|-|TRBV5-1
TGCGCCAGCAGCTTGGATTCCGGGCCCTACGAGCAGTACTTC
CASSLDSGPYEQYF
>TRBJ1-2|-|-|TRBV5-6
TGTGCCAGCAGCTTGGCGAAAGGCTATGGCTACACCTTC
CASSLAKGYGYTF
>TRBJ2-6|-|TRBD1|TRBV10-3
TGTGCCATCAGTAATGACAGGGGAGACTCTGGGGCCAACGTCCTGACTTTC
CAISNDRGDSGANVLTF
>TRBJ1-3|-|-|TRBV7-2
TGTGCCAGCAGCTTAGGATGGATTAGTGGAAACACCATATATTTT
CASSLGWISGNTIYF
>TRBJ1-5|-|-|TRBV18
TGTGCCAGCTCAGCCGATGATGGGGGGTCCCAGCATTTT
CASSADDGGSQHF
>TRBJ1-4|-|TRBD1|TRBV7-2
TGTGCCAGCAGCTCGACAGGGGGTCCCACAGGGGAAAAACTGTTTTTT
CASSSTGGPTGEKLFF
>TRBJ2-2|once|-|TRBV7-3
TGTGCCAGCAGCTTAACGGGACAGAACACCGGGGAGCTGTTTTTT
CASSLTGQNTGELFF